The 5 T cell receptor beta chains below were found in one sample sequenced in a study of CD8+ T cells in alopecia areata. Treatment denoted: oral pan-JAK inhibitor, 5-10 mg twice daily. In each case, RNA was isolated and then reverse transcribed into cDNA as the sequencing template. Profiling relied on immunoSEQ multiplex PCR, and the TCRdb table lists in-frame clones only, not all of them. The table has 150,000 to 200,000 clones, less than 70% seen once; the top ten hold 13% to 15%. This material consisted of CD4+ T cells sorted from blood, taken at week 24, from a patient treated with tofacitinib. These receptors were taken from a human donor with alopecia areata.

The rearrangement links TRBV7-2 to TRBJ2-5; D may be TRBD2 (5 bases). CDR1 is SGHTA, CDR2 FQGNSA, per germline. With 8 bases removed from V and 5 bases from J, the gap between germline ends came to 9 bases. CDR3 length: 11 amino acids. The CDR3 reads CASRSGETQYF. The CDR3 DNA reads TGTGCCAGCCGCTCGGGGGAGACCCAGTACTTC.

The rearrangement joins TRBV15 to TRBJ2-7; perhaps TRBD1 as D (5 bases). The germline gives CDR1 LNHNV, CDR2 YYDKDF (reference sequence). CDR3 length: 13 amino acids. Trimming stripped 1 base from V and 6 bases from J, with 10 bases between. This chain's CDR3 is CATSRVDSFEQYF. The CDR3 DNA reads TGTGCCACCAGCAGAGTCGACAGCTTCGAGCAGTACTTC.

V usage is TRBV2 and J usage is TRBJ2-7; TRBD1 matches 7 bases. Germline V gene sequence: CDR1 SNHLY, CDR2 FYNNEI. J was trimmed by 5 bases and V by 5 bases; bases with no gene match: 6. This CDR3 contains 13 residues. The CDR3 region has the DNA TGTGCCAGCAGTAACAGGGGTGTTAACGAGCAGTACTTC. Its protein is CASSNRGVNEQYF.

This clone was detected a few times. This same CDR3 is encoded by further DNA sequences in the sample. The chain links TRBV29-1 to TRBJ1-5; TRBD1 might be the D (6 bases). The CDR3 runs 12 residues. The V and J ends lost 6 bases and 4 bases respectively, with 10 bases between them. From germline, CDR1 is SQVTM and CDR2 ANQGSEA. The CDR3 reads CSVGGGNQPQHF. CDR3 nucleotide sequence: TGCAGCGTGGGGGGCGGTAATCAGCCCCAGCATTTT.

The V gene is TRBV6-5, the J gene TRBJ2-7; possibly TRBD1 or TRBD2 for D (6 bases each). Per the germline V gene, CDR1 is MNHEY and CDR2 is SVGAGI. The CDR3 is 13 residues long. Trimming cost V 8 bases and J 6 bases, with 17 bases left between them. CDR3 DNA sequence: TGTGCCAGCGGCCCTCGGGGGCGCAGCGAGCAGTACTTC. Its protein product is CASGPRGRSEQYF.